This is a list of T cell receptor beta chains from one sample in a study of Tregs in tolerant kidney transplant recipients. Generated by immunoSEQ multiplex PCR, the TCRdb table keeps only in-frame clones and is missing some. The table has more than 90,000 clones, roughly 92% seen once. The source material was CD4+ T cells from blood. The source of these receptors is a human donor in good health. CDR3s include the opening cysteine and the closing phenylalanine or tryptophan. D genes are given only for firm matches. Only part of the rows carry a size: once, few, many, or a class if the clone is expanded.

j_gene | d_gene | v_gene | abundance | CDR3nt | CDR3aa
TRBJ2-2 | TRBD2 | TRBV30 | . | TGTGCCTGGGGGGGACTAGTGAACACCGGGGAGCTGTTTTTT | CAWGGLVNTGELFF
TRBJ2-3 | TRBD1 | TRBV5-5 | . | TGTGCCAGCAGCCTTCCGGGACAGGGAACAGATACGCAGTATTTT | CASSLPGQGTDTQYF
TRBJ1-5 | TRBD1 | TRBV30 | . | TGTGCCGCTAGGGACAGGACTAGCAATCAGCCCCAGCATTTT | CAARDRTSNQPQHF
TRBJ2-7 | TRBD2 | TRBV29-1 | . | TGCAGCGTGGGGACTAGCGGGAGCTCCTACGAGCAGTACTTC | CSVGTSGSSYEQYF
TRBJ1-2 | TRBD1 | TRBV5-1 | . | TGCGCCAGCAGGACGGGGGACAGGGGCATTGGCTACACCTTC | CASRTGDRGIGYTF
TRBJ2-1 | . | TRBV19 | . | TGTGCCAGTAGTATTAACCGGGGTCGGGGCTACAATGAGCAGTTCTTC | CASSINRGRGYNEQFF
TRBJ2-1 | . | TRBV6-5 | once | TGTGCCAGCAGTTACCCAGCGGGCCCAGGAGGCAAGCAGTTCTTC | CASSYPAGPGGKQFF
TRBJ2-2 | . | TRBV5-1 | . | TGCGCCAGCAGCTATGGACCCACCGGGGAGCTGTTTTTT | CASSYGPTGELFF
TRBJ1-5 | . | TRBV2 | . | TGTGCCAGCAGTGCTGCATATAGCAATCAGCCCCAGCATTTT | CASSAAYSNQPQHF
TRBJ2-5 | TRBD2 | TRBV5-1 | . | TGCGCCAGCAGCAAAGAACCGACTAGCGGGGCGGAGGAGACCCAGTACTTC | CASSKEPTSGAEETQYF
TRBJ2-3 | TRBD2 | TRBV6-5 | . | TGTGCCAGCAAAAATAGCGGGGGCCTCACAGATACGCAGTATTTT | CASKNSGGLTDTQYF
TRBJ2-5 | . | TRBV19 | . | TGTGCCAGTACCCCGGGGGTGTACCAAGAGACCCAGTACTTC | CASTPGVYQETQYF
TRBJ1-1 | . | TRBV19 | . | TGTGCCAGTAAAAGGGGGTTGAGGACAACAATGAACACTGAAGCTTTCTTT | CASKRGLRTTMNTEAFF
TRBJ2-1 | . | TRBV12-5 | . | TGTGCTAGTGGTCGAACTCGCTACAATGAGCAGTTCTTC | CASGRTRYNEQFF
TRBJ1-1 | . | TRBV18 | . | TGTGCCAGCTCACCAGCTAGGCTTAACACTGAAGCTTTCTTT | CASSPARLNTEAFF
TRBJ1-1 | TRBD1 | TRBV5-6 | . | TGTGCCAGCAGCTTGGACGGACAGGGGTCCGGCACTGAAGCTTTCTTT | CASSLDGQGSGTEAFF
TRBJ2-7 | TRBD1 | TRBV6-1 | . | TGTGCCAGCAGTGAATCCCTCCCGAGACAGGGCCTAATCTACGAGCAGTACTTC | CASSESLPRQGLIYEQYF
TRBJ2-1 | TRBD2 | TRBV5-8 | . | TGTGCCAGCTCATACTATCGGACTAGCGGAGAAGACTATGAGCAGTTCTTC | CASSYYRTSGEDYEQFF
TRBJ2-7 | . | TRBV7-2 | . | TGTGCCAGCACCCTTAGCGGTCCTGGCTCCTACGAGCAGTACTTC | CASTLSGPGSYEQYF
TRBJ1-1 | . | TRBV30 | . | TGTGCCTGGAGTCGTAATGAAGCTTTCTTT | CAWSRNEAFF
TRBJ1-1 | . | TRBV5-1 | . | TGCGCCAGCAGCTTGGCTGGGCGGGGGGCGGCTGAAGCTTTCTTT | CASSLAGRGAAEAFF
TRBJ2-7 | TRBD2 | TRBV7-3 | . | TGTGCCAGCAGCTTAGCCGGGGGGGCCTACGAGCAGTACTTC | CASSLAGGAYEQYF
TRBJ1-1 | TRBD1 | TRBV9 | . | TGTGCCAGCAATAAACAGGGGGCCGGCACTGAAGCTTTCTTT | CASNKQGAGTEAFF
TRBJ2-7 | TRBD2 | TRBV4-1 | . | TGCGCCAGCAGCCAAGAGGGCCCTAGCGGGAGCTACGAGCAGTACTTC | CASSQEGPSGSYEQYF
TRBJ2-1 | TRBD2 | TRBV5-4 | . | TGTGCCAGCTTTCAAACTAGCGGGGGAGTGGATGAGCAGTTCTTC | CASFQTSGGVDEQFF
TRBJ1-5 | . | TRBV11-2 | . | TGTGCCAGCAGCTTACCACGGCAGCCCCAGCATTTT | CASSLPRQPQHF
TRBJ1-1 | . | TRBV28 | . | TGTGCCAGCAGGAGGGGAATGGTAGCGGCTTTCTTT | CASRRGMVAAFF
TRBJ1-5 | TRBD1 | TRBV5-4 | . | TGTGCCAGCAGCTTGGCCCCGGGACAGGGGGGTCAGCCCCAGCATTTT | CASSLAPGQGGQPQHF
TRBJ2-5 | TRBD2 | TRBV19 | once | TGTGCCAGTAGTAGCTCTAGCGGGCGGCAAGAGACCCAGTACTTC | CASSSSSGRQETQYF
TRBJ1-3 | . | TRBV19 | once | TGTGCCAGCCAACCTCGTACAGGGAGGACTGGAAACACCATATATTTT | CASQPRTGRTGNTIYF
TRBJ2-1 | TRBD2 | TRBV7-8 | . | TGTGCCAGCAGCTTAGGGGGGCTAGCGGGAGGGCTCTACAATGAGCAGTTCTTC | CASSLGGLAGGLYNEQFF